The clone carrying this T cell receptor beta chain was recorded once. Vbeta (60) and Jbeta (13) primers were used in the PCR. Some clones are missing from TCRdb's copy, which holds only in-frame ones; the method was immunoSEQ multiplex PCR. The sample has roughly 180,000 clones; 80% to 85% are singletons. This sample was taken from a study of cytomegalovirus exposure and HLA in healthy donors. Study-level information: Membership in the Caucasian-associated ancestry cluster was found for 81% of a few hundred genotyped donors.

The V end lost 0 bases, the J end lost 9 bases, and 12 bases lay between the germline ends. CDR3 length: 14 amino acids. Germline CDR1 reads LNHNV; CDR2 reads YYDKDF (reference sequence). The rearrangement uses TRBV15 and TRBJ2-1; perhaps TRBD2 as D (6 bases). Sequencing input: PBMCs. The receptor's source is a boy younger than 18 in good health and CMV-seronegative. CDR3 sequence: CATSRDRERGEQFF. The CDR3 DNA sequence: TGTGCCACCAGCAGAGATCGGGAGCGCGGTGAGCAGTTCTTC.